The rows below give T cell receptor beta chains drawn from one sample of a study of T cell responses to AZD1222 COVID-19 vaccine. Data came from immunoSEQ multiplex PCR; TCRdb stores just in-frame clones and leaves some out. Among about 120,000 clones listed, approximately 88% were seen once. The material sequenced was peripheral blood, taken on day 0 of AZD1222 vaccination. These receptors were obtained from an adult in good health. CDR3s leave out the opening cysteine and the closing phenylalanine or tryptophan. A D gene is named only where the DNA matches it firmly.

V gene,D gene,J gene,CDR3 protein
TRBV6-5,TRBD1,TRBJ1-5,ASSTTGIGNQPQH
TRBV11-2,.,TRBJ2-3,ASSLTDTQY
TRBV2,.,TRBJ1-1,ASTLTGVLNTEAF
TRBV18,.,TRBJ1-3,ASSPSPELSGNTIY
TRBV7-2,TRBD1,TRBJ1-4,ASSHDRVITNEKLF
TRBV6-5,.,TRBJ1-6,ASSYSVNRHNSPLH
TRBV10-3,.,TRBJ1-4,AISDNGRTNEKLF
TRBV28,.,TRBJ1-2,ASSLGQGIPLGRGYT
TRBV2,TRBD2,TRBJ2-1,ASQGRTRRAWEEQF
TRBV18,.,TRBJ2-7,ASSPPQGFSYEQY
TRBV28,.,TRBJ1-5,ASSWGKNQPQH
TRBV19,.,TRBJ2-2,ASSIRLTNTGELF
TRBV7-8,TRBD2,TRBJ2-2,ASSARLAGGPSNTGELF
TRBV19,.,TRBJ2-2,ASSASGELF
TRBV11-2,.,TRBJ1-2,ASSQRRGDNYGYT
TRBV7-9,.,TRBJ2-7,ASSSDAYPPLEQY
TRBV2,.,TRBJ1-5,ASSETPTEYSNQPQH
TRBV5-4,.,TRBJ1-3,ASSLDGSSGNTIY
TRBV29-1,.,TRBJ1-2,SVDGQGRLEYGYT
TRBV15,.,TRBJ1-5,ATRGVSEGQPQH
TRBV11-2,.,TRBJ1-2,ASSLGGQGWYGYT
TRBV4-1,.,TRBJ1-5,ASSQDLDITNQPQH
TRBV18,.,TRBJ1-1,ASSLDRWRVGHEAF
TRBV30,.,TRBJ2-2,AWSVGQGVPGELF
TRBV15,.,TRBJ2-3,ATSFQGVAADTQY
TRBV10-3,.,TRBJ2-3,AIREPGITDTQY
TRBV2,.,TRBJ2-2,ATFGPYTGELF
TRBV7-9,.,TRBJ1-3,ASSLDRNTIY
TRBV12-2,.,TRBJ2-7,ASRGGAPLYEQY
TRBV18,TRBD1,TRBJ1-2,ASSPDRAYGYT
TRBV18,.,TRBJ1-6,ASSQGLVGGSPLH
TRBV11-3,.,TRBJ2-1,ASGGSSYNEQF
TRBV6-1,TRBD1,TRBJ1-2,ASSELDRGKAGYGYT
TRBV6-5,TRBD1,TRBJ2-7,ASSTGTGAYEQY
TRBV12-5,TRBD1,TRBJ1-5,AIGQDSNQPQH
TRBV28,.,TRBJ2-7,ASRRQRYEQY
TRBV3-1/TRBV3-2,.,TRBJ1-1,ASSQYLPGGIEAF
TRBV6-5,.,TRBJ1-4,ASSYSAGDSEKLF
TRBV11-2,.,TRBJ1-2,ASSLEAAGYT
TRBV3-1/TRBV3-2,.,TRBJ2-1,ASSQWAGTHNEQF
TRBV27,.,TRBJ2-2,ASSFIAGTNTGELF
TRBV21-1,.,TRBJ1-4,ASSKEVGPQFNEKLF
TRBV5-1,.,TRBJ1-5,ASSLRGGGEGQPQH
TRBV7-2,TRBD1,TRBJ1-5,ASSLVGGYSNQPQH
TRBV6-5,.,TRBJ1-5,ASRGTGNQPQH
TRBV2,.,TRBJ1-4,ASSSQGFGEKLF
TRBV19,TRBD1,TRBJ1-1,ASSIDRDRDNTEAF
TRBV11-3,.,TRBJ2-1,ASSLGFGSYNEQF
TRBV5-1,TRBD1,TRBJ1-4,ASGSGQGATNEKLF
TRBV29-1,.,TRBJ1-1,SGWEQGDTEAF